This T cell receptor beta chain was profiled in a study of response to subunit inactivated influenza vaccine. Study-wide results and limits: Authors suggested few new T cells are recruited by each seasonal influenza vaccination.

TCRdb re-derived calls from the RT-PCR reads in MiXCR, one entry per CDR3 protein. The sample lists about 800,000 distinct CDR3 sequences; 21% were seen once. Comment on this clonotype: Its antigen remains unknown.

V was trimmed by 5 bases and J by 2 bases, leaving 12 bases between them. The germline CDR1 and CDR2 sequences are DFQATT and SNEGSKA (reference sequence). CDR3 length equals 13 residues. Sample: PBMCs from blood, taken more than 4 days after vaccination. The genes are TRBV20-1 and TRBJ2-5, with a weak D call TRBD2 (6 bases). This TCR was recovered from a man in his forties or fifties who received an inactivated influenza vaccine. The CDR3 protein is CSADRGRQETQYF. Written as DNA, the CDR3 is TGCAGTGCTGACCGGGGGAGACAAGAGACCCAGTACTTC.